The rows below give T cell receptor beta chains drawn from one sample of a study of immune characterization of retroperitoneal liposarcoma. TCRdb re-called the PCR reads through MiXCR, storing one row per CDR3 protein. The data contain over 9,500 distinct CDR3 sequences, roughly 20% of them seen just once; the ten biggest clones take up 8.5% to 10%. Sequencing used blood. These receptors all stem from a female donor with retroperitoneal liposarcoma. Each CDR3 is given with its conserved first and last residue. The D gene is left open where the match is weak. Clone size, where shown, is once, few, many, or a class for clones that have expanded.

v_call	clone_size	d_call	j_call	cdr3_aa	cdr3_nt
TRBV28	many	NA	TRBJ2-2	CASSRERNTGELFF	TGTGCCAGCAGTAGGGAAAGAAACACCGGGGAGCTGTTTTTT
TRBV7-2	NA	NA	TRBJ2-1	CASSSYSSYNEQFF	TGTGCCAGCAGCTCATACAGCAGTTACAATGAGCAGTTCTTC
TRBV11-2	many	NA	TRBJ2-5	CASSSSGPGYMETQYF	TGTGCCAGCAGCTCCTCGGGGCCGGGGTATATGGAGACCCAGTACTTC
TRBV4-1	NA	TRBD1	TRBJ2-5	CASSRGTGGMWEQYF	TGCGCCAGCAGCCGAGGGACAGGGGGTATGTGGGAGCAGTACTTC
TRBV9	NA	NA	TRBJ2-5	CASSVAASSRGETQYF	TGTGCCAGCAGCGTAGCGGCTTCCTCAAGGGGAGAGACCCAGTACTTC
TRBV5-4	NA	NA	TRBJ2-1	CASSLEYQGEQFF	TGTGCCAGCAGCTTGGAGTATCAAGGTGAGCAGTTCTTC
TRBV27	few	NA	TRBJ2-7	CASSLSKTNEQYF	TGTGCCAGCAGTTTATCGAAAACAAACGAGCAGTACTTC
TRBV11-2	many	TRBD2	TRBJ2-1	CASSFTFSAGVDEQFF	TGTGCCAGCAGCTTTACCTTCTCCGCGGGAGTGGATGAGCAGTTCTTC
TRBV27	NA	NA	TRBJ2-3	CASSFFGSTDTQYF	TGTGCCAGCAGTTTCTTCGGGAGCACAGATACGCAGTATTTT
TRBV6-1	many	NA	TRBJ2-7	CAGSYPDNSYEQYF	TGTGCCGGATCCTACCCTGACAACTCCTACGAGCAGTACTTC
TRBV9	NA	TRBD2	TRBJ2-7	CASSFPRLAGGRCEQYF	TGTGCCAGCAGCTTCCCGAGGCTAGCGGGAGGGAGGTGCGAGCAGTACTTC
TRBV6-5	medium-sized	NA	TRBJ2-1	CASSYGDQNEQFF	TGTGCCAGCAGTTACGGGGACCAGAATGAGCAGTTCTTC
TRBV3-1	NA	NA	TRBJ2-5	CASSQGRGQETQYF	TGTGCCAGCAGCCAAGGCAGGGGCCAAGAGACCCAGTACTTC
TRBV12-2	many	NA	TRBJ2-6	CASRPTNRDSGANVLTF	TGTGCAAGTCGCCCCACGAACAGGGACTCTGGGGCCAACGTCCTGACTTTC
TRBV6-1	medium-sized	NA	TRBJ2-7	CASSELDGPGGRNEQYF	TGTGCCAGCAGTGAACTAGATGGCCCAGGAGGTCGGAATGAGCAGTACTTC
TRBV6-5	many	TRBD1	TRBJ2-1	CASSYGDSDGTQFF	TGTGCCAGCAGTTACGGGGACAGCGACGGGACCCAGTTCTTC
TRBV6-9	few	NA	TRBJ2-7	CASSYTGNYEQYF	TGTGCCAGCAGTTACACAGGGAACTACGAGCAGTACTTC
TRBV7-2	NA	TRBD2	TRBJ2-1	CASSSRLAGVSEQFF	TGTGCCAGCAGTTCACGACTAGCGGGAGTGAGTGAGCAGTTCTTC
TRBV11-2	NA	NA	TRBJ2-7	CASSLGGGPVYEQYF	TGTGCCAGCAGCTTAGGGGGCGGACCTGTCTACGAGCAGTACTTC
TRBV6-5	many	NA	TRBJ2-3	CASSYQKRDTQYF	TGTGCCAGCAGTTACCAAAAACGAGATACGCAGTATTTT
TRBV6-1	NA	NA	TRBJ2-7	CASSDAPSQGGQSF	TGTGCCAGCAGTGACGCGCCTTCACAGGGCGGGCAGTCGTTC
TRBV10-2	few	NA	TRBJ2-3	CASSESGGRNTQYF	TGCGCCAGCAGTGAGTCGGGGGGTAGGAATACGCAGTATTTT
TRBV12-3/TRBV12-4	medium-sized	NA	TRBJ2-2	CASSLVEGGTGELFF	TGTGCCAGCAGTTTAGTCGAAGGGGGAACCGGGGAGCTGTTTTTT
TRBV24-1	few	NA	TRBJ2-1	CATSAYGGLGEQFF	TGTGCCACCAGTGCCTATGGGGGGCTGGGGGAGCAGTTCTTC
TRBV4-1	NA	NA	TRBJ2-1	CANSPGGYNEQFF	TGCGCCAACAGCCCCGGGGGTTACAATGAGCAGTTCTTC
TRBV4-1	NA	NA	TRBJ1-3	CASSQAGLSSGNTIYF	TGTGCCAGCAGCCAAGCTGGACTCAGCTCTGGAAACACCATATATTTT